The clone carrying this T cell receptor (beta chain) was seen only once. The target antigen is unknown. The sample is drawn from a study of a mutant IDH1 vaccine in newly diagnosed glioma. Study as a whole: Onset of vaccination occurred 4-6 weeks following radiotherapy alone, or with temozolomide cycles. Most patients had radiochemotherapy with temozolomide before enrollment; others had one alone.

The CDR3 spans 14 residues. The V end was cut by 1 base, the J end by 2 bases, with 12 bases between. CDR1 is SQVTM, CDR2 ANQGSEA, per germline. Study results and limitations: Evidence of vaccine-induced immune responses was documented in approximately 93% of patients. Pseudoprogression seemingly bore no relation to changes in top peripheral T cell clonotypes.

Only in-frame clones appear in the TCRdb table, and some are missing; sequencing was by immunoSEQ multiplex PCR. The sample holds roughly 120,000 clones, roughly 77% seen once. Time point described: week 11, during vaccination. Doses of 300 ug of mutant IDH1 20-mer peptide were given with topical imiquimod. This specimen was PBMCs, taken from a glioma patient whose treatment included an IDH1 peptide vaccine. This TCR was sampled from a man aged 35 to 55 with glioma. V is TRBV29-1 and J is TRBJ2-7; D remains unclear. The CDR3 sequence is CSVEGGLPPYEQYF. The CDR3 coding sequence is TGCAGCGTTGAAGGAGGTTTACCCCCCTACGAGCAGTACTTC.